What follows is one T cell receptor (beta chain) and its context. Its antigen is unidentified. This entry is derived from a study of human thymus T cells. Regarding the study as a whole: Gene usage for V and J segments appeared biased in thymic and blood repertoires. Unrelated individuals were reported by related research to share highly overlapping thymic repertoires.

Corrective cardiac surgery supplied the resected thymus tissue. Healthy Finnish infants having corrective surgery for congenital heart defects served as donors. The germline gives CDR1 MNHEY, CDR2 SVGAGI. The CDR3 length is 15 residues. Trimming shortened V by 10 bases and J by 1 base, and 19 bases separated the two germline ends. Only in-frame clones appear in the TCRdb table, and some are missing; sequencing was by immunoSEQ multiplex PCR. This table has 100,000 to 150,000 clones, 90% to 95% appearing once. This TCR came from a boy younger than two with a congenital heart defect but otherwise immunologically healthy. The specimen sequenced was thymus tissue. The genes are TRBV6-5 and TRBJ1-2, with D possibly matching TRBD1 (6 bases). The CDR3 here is CATALLTGLNYGYTF. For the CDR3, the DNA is TGTGCCACCGCATTATTAACAGGGCTTAACTATGGCTACACCTTC.